The source of this T cell receptor beta chain is a study of early T cells in non-severe SARS-CoV-2 infection. General study findings and limits: A preference for anti-spike CD8 responses marked VDJdb matching, which missed private and CD4 specificities.

This CDR3 has 19 residues. The ends were cut back, 3 bases at V and 0 bases at J, with 20 bases in the middle. Germline CDR1 reads MGHRA; CDR2 reads YSYEKL. TCRdb independently ran MiXCR on the 5' RACE reads; one entry per CDR3 protein. Of tens of thousands of distinct CDR3 sequences listed, 4.5% to 5.5% were seen once; the top ten hold 15% to 20%. This clonotype was seen ten or more times. Its antigen remains unidentified. The TCR was taken from an adult who was a healthcare worker with PCR-confirmed SARS-CoV-2 infection or an uninfected control (not recorded which). Sequencing used whole blood. The gene calls are TRBV4-1 and TRBJ2-2; D uncertain. CDR3 loop: CASSQTRIRGTPNTGELFF. CDR3 nucleotides: TGCGCCAGCAGCCAGACCCGTATCCGCGGAACCCCGAACACCGGGGAGCTGTTTTTT.